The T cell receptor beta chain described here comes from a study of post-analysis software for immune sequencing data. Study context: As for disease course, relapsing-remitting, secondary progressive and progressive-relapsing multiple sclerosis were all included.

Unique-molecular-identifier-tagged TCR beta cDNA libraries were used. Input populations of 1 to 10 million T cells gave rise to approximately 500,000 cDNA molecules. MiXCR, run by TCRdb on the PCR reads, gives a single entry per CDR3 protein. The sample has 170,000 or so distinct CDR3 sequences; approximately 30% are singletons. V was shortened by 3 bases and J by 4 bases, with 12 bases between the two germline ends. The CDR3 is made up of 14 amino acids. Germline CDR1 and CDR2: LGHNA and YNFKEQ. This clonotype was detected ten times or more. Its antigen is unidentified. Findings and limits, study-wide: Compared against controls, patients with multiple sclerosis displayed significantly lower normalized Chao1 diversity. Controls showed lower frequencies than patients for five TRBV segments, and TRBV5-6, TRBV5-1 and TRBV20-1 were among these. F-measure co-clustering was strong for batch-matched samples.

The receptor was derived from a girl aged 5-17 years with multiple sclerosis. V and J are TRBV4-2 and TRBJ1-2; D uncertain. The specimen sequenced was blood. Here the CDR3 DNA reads TGTGCCAGCAGCCAGGGCGGGATGATCTATGGCTACACCTTC. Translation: CASSQGGMIYGYTF.